This paragraph reports one T cell receptor (beta chain). Its antigen is as yet unknown. This sample is drawn from a study of cytomegalovirus exposure and HLA in healthy donors. General study findings and limits: According to a later analysis, TCR clusters from the first cohort tended to co-occur in the 90 to 150 validation repertoires.

Clones were sequenced by immunoSEQ multiplex PCR, and TCRdb holds only the in-frame ones, with some missing. This table has 150,000 to 200,000 clones, approximately 88% appearing once. The CDR3 has 18 amino acids. V was shortened by 4 bases and J by 0 bases, with 16 bases between the two germline ends. Donors were drawn from the roughly 110-subject validation cohort, separate from the 666-subject first cohort. The genes are TRBV23-1 and TRBJ2-6, with D perhaps matching TRBD2 (5 bases). TRBV23-1 is an open reading frame whose function is uncertain. Material: PBMCs. This clonotype was sampled from a man aged 18 to 35 in good health and CMV-seropositive. In DNA form, the CDR3 reads TGCGCCAGCAGTCTACGCAGGCGGAGGTTCTCTGGGGCCAACGTCCTGACTTTC. It is translated as CASSLRRRRFSGANVLTF.